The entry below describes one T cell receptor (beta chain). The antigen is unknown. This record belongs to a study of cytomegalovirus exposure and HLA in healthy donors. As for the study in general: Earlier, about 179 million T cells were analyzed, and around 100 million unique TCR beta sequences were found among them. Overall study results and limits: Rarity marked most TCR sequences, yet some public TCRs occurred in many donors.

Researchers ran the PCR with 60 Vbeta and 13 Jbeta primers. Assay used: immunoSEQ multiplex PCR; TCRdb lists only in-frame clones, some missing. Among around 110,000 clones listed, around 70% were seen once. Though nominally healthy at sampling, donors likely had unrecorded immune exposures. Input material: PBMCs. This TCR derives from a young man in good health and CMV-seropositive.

In DNA, the CDR3 is TGTGCCAGCAGCCGTGGACAGGGGGAAGGCGGCTACACCTTC. Translated, it gives CASSRGQGEGGYTF. J is TRBJ1-2 and V is TRBV7-2; 10 nucleotides line up with TRBD1. J gave up 8 bases and V 5 bases, and 8 bases lay outside the gene matches. The CDR3 consists of 14 residues. Germline V gives CDR1 SGHTA, CDR2 FQGNSA.